This T cell receptor (beta chain) was sequenced during a study of neoadjuvant nivolumab and ipilimumab in lung cancer. Study-level results: Compared with tumor-adjacent uninvolved lung, resected tumors showed greater richness and clonality. TCR sequencing covered a small number of samples. Pathologic regression was not significantly tied to TCR clonality.

Germline lookup yields CDR1 SGDLS and CDR2 YYNGEE. Trimming stripped 2 bases from V and 0 bases from J, with 13 bases between. This CDR3 has 16 amino acids. With respect to this clone: What it binds is not known.

Data came from immunoSEQ multiplex PCR; TCRdb stores just in-frame clones and leaves some out. The sample lists roughly 30,000 clones, 80% seen once, with around 5.7% in the top ten. The chain couples TRBV9 to TRBJ2-3; D gene unclear. The TCR was taken from an adult with non-small cell lung cancer. Specimen: peripheral blood, collected before neoadjuvant nivolumab, alone or with ipilimumab. CDR3 sequence (DNA): TGTGCCAGCAGCGTCTCTCAAGCTGCTAGCACAGATACGCAGTATTTT. As protein: CASSVSQAASTDTQYF.